This record looks at one T cell receptor (beta chain) sequence and its context. Its antigen is undetermined. CDR3 length equals 15 residues. Germline CDR1 is SGHRS and CDR2 is YFSETQ. The germline V and J ends were trimmed by 3 bases and 3 bases, with 16 bases remaining between them. The authors reverse transcribed all of the isolated RNA, so sequencing captured expressed TCRB transcripts. Libraries were prepared by immunoSEQ multiplex PCR; TCRdb keeps only in-frame clonotypes and omits some of them. This table has under 250,000 clones, 14% appearing once. Purity exceeding 95% was reached by all sorted populations. This sample was taken from a study of beta chain features in type 1 diabetes. Across the whole study: Analysis included around 110,000,000 sorted cells drawn from all samples. Study-level results: At VDJ recombination sites, type 1 diabetes patients had fewer insertions and more deleted nucleotides. Naive, central memory and Treg TCRB repertoires seemed to resemble each other more closely in patients than they did in healthy donors.

Sequencing input: naive CD4+ T cells from blood. This receptor was identified in a woman in her thirties or forties in good health. This chain joins TRBV5-1 and TRBJ2-7, with D possibly being TRBD2 (5 bases). CDR3 in amino acids: CASSSARGFRYEQYF. The CDR3 nucleotides are TGCGCCAGCAGCTCGGCCAGAGGGTTCCGCTACGAGCAGTACTTC.